Listed here is a single T cell receptor beta chain. Its target is not known. This CDR3 has 11 amino acids. V was cut by 3 bases and J by 5 bases, with 4 bases left in between. Germline assignment: CDR1 LNHDA and CDR2 SQIVND (reference sequence). This entry belongs to a study of OX40 agonist ivuxolimab in advanced cancers. About the research overall: Dosing consisted of intravenous ivuxolimab at 0.01 to 10 mg/kg every 2 weeks. Dose-escalation patients were diagnosed with hepatocellular carcinoma, melanoma, renal cell cancer or head and neck cancer. Findings and limits, study-wide: Specificity for antigen went undetermined in the expanded peripheral T cells. Individuals who were partial responders at 0.1-3.0 mg/kg had clonal expansion that ranked among the lowest.

Measured with immunoSEQ multiplex PCR; TCRdb has only the in-frame clones, and not every one. The sample carries fewer than 70,000 clones, about 85% recorded once. The source is an adult with an advanced solid tumor such as melanoma, head and neck, liver or kidney cancer. V is TRBV19 and J is TRBJ1-1; unclear D gene. Source: CD4+ or CD8+ T cells sorted from blood, taken in a trial of the OX40 agonist ivuxolimab. The CDR3 sequence is CASSILTEAFF. In DNA form, the CDR3 reads TGTGCCAGTAGTATCCTGACTGAAGCTTTCTTT.